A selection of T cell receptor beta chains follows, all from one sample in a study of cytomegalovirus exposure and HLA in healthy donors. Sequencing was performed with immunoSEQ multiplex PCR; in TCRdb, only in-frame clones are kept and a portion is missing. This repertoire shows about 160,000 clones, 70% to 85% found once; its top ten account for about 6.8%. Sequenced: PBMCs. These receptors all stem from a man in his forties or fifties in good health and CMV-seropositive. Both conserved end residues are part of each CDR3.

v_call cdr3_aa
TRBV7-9 CASSSGQGEGYTF
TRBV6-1 CASSGTGGTGELFF
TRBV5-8 CASSLVWGQGELFF
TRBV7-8 CASSLVGGKDYGYTF
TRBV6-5 CASRFREVTEAFF
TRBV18 CASSLSGEKLFF
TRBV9 CASSSDSEGTGNTIYF
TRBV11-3 CASRGLAGDVFGTDTQYF
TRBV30 CAWSSLTGAKNIQYF
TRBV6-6 CASSNSANSGNTIYF
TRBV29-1 CSVATSSYNEQFF
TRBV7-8 CASSLREAGTQYF
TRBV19 CASSLGGTLYEQYF
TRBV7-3 CASSAPGTGGGYGANVLTF
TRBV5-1 CASSLGQGTGNTIYF
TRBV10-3 CAISELLRSGRRSTGELFF
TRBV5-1 CASSLETVRTGELFF
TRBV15 CATSSLQGLTNYGYTF
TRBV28 CASSPDEKLFF
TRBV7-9 CASSYSRGQGDTQYF
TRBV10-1 CASRRGFDRCGYTF
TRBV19 CASSTFDSPYNEQFF
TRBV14 CASSQDRSGTGKSWTEAFF
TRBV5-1 CASSLKGNGYTF
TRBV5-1 CASSLGGSNTEAFF
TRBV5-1 CASSLAGSRGTGNTIYF
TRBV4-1 CASSQVQGGSNQPQHF
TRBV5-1 CASSLGQVSGNTIYF
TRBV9 CASSPTLAGGSEQYF
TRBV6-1 CASRDRINEKLFF
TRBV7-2 CASSQTGTGVQKLFF
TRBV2 CASSGQGSTGELFF
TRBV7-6 CASSSRTGGTEAFF
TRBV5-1 CASSLGDSANTGELFF
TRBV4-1 CASSQETGGLGKSEKLFF
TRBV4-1 CASLKAIGGNQPQHF
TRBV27 CASSSGKVRNTEAFF
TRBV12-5 CASARAGGWDTDTQYF
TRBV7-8 CASSLERLNYGYTF
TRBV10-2 CASSERGANVLTF
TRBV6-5 CASSYQGQGLQETQYF
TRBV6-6 CASSYSAGPYEQYF
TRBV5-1 CASSPPSLGQLAKNIQYF
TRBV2 CASRTGAEKLFF
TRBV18 CASSPTRTGAKGANVLTF
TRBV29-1 CSVSTSMNTEAFF